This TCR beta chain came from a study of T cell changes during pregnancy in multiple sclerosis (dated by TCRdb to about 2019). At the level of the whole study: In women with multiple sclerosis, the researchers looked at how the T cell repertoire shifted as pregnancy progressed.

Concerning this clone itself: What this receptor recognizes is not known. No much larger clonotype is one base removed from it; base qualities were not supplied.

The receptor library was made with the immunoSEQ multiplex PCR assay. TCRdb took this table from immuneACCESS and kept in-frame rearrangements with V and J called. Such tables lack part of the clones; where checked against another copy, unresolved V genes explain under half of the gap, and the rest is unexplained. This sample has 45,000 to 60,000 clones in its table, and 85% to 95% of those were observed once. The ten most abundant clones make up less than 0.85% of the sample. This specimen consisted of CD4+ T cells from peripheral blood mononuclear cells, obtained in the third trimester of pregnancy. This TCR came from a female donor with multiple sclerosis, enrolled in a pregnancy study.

The DNA reads as follows: TGTGCCAGCAGCTTAACGTCGTTGGAGACCCAGTACTTC. Translated, this is CASSLTSLETQYF. Recombination joined TRBV7-3 with TRBJ2-5; the D gene identity is not certain. Deletion took 0 bases off V and 5 bases off J, with a span of 7 bases between the germline ends. From the cysteine through the phenylalanine, the CDR3 covers 13 amino acids. The read is trimmed to its CDR3 DNA, 39 bases read in frame from base 1. From the germline V gene, CDR1 is SGHTA and CDR2 is FQGTGA.